The T cell receptor beta chain under discussion was sequenced for a study of T-cell memory formation after mild COVID-19. Overall study context: For the most part, TCR clusters were specific to one donor. Study-wide points: Whereas later expanders leaned CD4+, clones contracting day 15 to 85 showed a balanced CD4/CD8 makeup. Some clones that responded turned up in pre-infection memory, which suggests that cross-reactive memory joined in.

The germline CDR1 and CDR2 sequences are SGHRS and YFSETQ. V lost 5 bases to trimming and J lost 0 bases; unmatched junction nucleotides: 9. CDR3 length: 17 residues. cDNA libraries for TCR alpha and TCR beta, carrying sample barcodes and UMIs, came from 5'RACE with constant-segment primers. TCRdb re-derived calls from the 5' RACE reads in MiXCR, one entry per CDR3 protein. The sample lists about 410,000 distinct CDR3 sequences, roughly 17% occurring once. As concerns this clonotype: Its antigen is unknown.

What was sequenced was PBMCs or a T cell subset sorted from them (not recorded which). This TCR came from a man aged 18 to 29 who had mild COVID-19 (a few samples of this study predate the infection). Cell type and time point are not known. The chain couples TRBV5-1 to TRBJ2-1, with 9 positions matching TRBD2. The CDR3 here is CASSREAGGPSYNEQFF. The CDR3 coding sequence is TGCGCCAGCAGTCGAGAAGCGGGGGGCCCCTCCTACAATGAGCAGTTCTTC.